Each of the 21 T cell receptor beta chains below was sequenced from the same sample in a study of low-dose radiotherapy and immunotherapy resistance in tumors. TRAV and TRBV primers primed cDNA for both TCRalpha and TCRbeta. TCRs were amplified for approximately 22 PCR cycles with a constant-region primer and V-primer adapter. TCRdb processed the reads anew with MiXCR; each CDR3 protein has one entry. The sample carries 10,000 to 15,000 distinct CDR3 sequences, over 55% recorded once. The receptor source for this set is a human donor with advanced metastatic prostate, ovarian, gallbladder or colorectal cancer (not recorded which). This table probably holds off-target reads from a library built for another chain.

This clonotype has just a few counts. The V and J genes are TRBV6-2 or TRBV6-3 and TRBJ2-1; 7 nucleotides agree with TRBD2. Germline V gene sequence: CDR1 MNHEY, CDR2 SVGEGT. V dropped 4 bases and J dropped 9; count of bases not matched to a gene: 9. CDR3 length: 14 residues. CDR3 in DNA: TGTGCCAGCAGTTTGGGAGGGCCGTGGTCTGAGCAGTTCTTC. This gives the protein CASSLGGPWSEQFF.

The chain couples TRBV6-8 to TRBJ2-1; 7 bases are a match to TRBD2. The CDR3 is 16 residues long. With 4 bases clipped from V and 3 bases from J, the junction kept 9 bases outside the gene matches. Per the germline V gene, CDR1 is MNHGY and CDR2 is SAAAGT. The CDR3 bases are TGTGCCAGCAGTTCCAAGGTGGGCGGGGGCTACAATGAGCAGTTCTTC. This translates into CASSSKVGGGYNEQFF.

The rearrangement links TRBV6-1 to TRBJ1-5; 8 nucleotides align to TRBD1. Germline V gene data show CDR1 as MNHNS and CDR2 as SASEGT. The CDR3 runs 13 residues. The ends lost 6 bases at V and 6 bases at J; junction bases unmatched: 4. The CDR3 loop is CASSLQGGQPQHF. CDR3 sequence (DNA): TGTGCCAGCAGCCTACAGGGGGGTCAGCCCCAGCATTTT.

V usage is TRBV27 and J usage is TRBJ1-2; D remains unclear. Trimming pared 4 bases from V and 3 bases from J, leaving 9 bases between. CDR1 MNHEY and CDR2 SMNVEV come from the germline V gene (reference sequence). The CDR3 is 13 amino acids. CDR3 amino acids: CASSSRADYGYTF. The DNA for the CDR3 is TGTGCCAGCAGTTCCCGCGCGGACTATGGCTACACCTTC.

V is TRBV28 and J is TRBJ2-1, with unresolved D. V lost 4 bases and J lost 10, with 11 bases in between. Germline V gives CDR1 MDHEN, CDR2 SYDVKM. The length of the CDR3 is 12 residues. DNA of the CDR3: TGTGCCAGCAGTTCCTCGCCGAAGGAGCAGTTCTTC. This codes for CASSSSPKEQFF.

CDR3 protein: CASSVRDRDTYGYTF. The CDR3 region has the DNA TGTGCCAGCAGTGTCCGGGACAGGGATACCTATGGCTACACCTTC. V and J are TRBV6-1 and TRBJ1-2, with TRBD1 matching over 9 bases. Germline trimming cut 4 bases from V and 4 bases from J; bases unmatched to any gene: 7. This CDR3 has 15 amino acids. Germline V CDR1 and CDR2: MNHNS, SASEGT.

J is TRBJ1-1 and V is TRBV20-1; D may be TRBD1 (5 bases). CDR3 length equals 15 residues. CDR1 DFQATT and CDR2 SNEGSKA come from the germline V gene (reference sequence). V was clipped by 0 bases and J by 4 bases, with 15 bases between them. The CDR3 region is CSAREGGGGGTEAFF. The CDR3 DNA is TGCAGTGCTAGAGAGGGGGGAGGAGGAGGCACTGAAGCTTTCTTT.

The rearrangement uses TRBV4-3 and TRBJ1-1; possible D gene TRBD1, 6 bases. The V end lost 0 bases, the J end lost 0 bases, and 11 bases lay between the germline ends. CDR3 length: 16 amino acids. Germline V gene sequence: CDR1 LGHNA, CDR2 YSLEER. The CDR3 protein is CASSQEQGAMNTEAFF. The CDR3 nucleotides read TGCGCCAGCAGCCAAGAACAGGGAGCTATGAACACTGAAGCTTTCTTT.

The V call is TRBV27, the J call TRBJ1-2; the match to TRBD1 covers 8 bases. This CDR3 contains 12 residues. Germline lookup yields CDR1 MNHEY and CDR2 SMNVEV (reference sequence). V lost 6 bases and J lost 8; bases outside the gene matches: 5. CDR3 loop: CASRSQGEGYTF. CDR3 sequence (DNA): TGTGCCAGCAGGTCACAGGGGGAAGGCTACACCTTC.

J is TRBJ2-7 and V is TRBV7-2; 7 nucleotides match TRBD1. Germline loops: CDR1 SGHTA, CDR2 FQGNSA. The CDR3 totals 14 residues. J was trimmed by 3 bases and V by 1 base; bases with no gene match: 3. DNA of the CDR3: TGTGCCAGCAGCTTAGAGGCAGGGGGCTACGAGCAGTACTTC. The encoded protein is CASSLEAGGYEQYF.

The CDR3 sequence: CASSISASGETDTQYF. The CDR3 region has the DNA TGTGCCAGTAGTATATCGGCTAGCGGGGAAACAGATACGCAGTATTTT. The V gene is TRBV19, the J gene TRBJ2-3, with TRBD2 matching over 9 bases. V trimming: 2 bases; J trimming: 3 bases; junction bases outside the gene matches: 6. The CDR3 is 16 residues long. The germline gives CDR1 LNHDA, CDR2 SQIVND (reference sequence).

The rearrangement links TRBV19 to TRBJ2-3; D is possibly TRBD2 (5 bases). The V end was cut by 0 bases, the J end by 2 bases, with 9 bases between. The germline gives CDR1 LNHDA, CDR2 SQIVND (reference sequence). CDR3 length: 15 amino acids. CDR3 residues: CASSIDAGTTDTQYF. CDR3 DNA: TGTGCCAGTAGTATAGATGCGGGCACCACAGATACGCAGTATTTT.

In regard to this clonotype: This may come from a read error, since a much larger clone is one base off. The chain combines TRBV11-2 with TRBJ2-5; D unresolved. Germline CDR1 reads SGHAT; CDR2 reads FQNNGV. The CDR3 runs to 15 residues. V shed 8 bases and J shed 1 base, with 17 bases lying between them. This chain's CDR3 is CASAPSETAQETQYF. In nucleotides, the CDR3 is TGTGCCAGCGCTCCTAGTGAGACGGCCCAAGAGACCCAGTACTTC.

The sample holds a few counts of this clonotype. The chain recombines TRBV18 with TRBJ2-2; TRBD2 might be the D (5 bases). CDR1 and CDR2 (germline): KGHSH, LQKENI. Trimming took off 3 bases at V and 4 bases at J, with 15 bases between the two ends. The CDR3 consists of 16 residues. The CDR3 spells CASSPSERARTGELFF. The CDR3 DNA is TGTGCCAGCTCACCCAGCGAGAGGGCGCGCACCGGGGAGCTGTTTTTT.

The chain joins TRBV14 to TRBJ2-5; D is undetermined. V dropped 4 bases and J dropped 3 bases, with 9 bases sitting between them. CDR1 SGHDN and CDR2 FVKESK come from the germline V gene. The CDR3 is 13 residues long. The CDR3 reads CASSLGQKETQYF. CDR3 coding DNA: TGTGCCAGCAGCCTCGGTCAGAAAGAGACCCAGTACTTC.

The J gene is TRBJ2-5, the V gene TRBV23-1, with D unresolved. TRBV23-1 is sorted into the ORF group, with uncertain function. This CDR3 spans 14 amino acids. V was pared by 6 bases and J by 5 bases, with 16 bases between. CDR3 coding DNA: TGCGCCAGCAGCCGGGCCCTTGGCAAGGAGACCCAGTACTTC. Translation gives CASSRALGKETQYF.

The CDR3 DNA reads as TGCAGCGTCGGCGAGCAGGGACCGGTCGGCTACACCTTC. Its translation: CSVGEQGPVGYTF. The V gene is TRBV29-1, the J gene TRBJ1-2, with D possibly being TRBD1 (5 bases). The CDR3 runs to 13 residues. Trimming cost V 6 bases and J 8 bases, with 19 bases left between them. Germline CDR1 reads SQVTM; CDR2 reads ANQGSEA.

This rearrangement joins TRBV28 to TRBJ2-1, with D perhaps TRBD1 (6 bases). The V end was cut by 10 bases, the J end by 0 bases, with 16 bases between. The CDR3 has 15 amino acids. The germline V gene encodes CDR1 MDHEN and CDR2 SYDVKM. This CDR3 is CAIKGVGFSYNEQFF. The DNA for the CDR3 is TGTGCCATAAAGGGGGTTGGATTCTCCTACAATGAGCAGTTCTTC.

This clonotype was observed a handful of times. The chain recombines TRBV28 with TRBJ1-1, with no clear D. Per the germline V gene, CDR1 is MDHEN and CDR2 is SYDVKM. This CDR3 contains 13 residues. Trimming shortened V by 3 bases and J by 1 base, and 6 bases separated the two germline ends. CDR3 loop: CASSFERNTEAFF. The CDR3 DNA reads TGTGCCAGCAGTTTCGAGAGGAACACTGAAGCTTTCTTT. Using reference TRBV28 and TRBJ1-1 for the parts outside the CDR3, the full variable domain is DVKVTQSSRYLVKRTGEKVFLECVQDMDHENMFWYRQDPGLGLRLIYFSYDVKMKEKGDIPEGYSVSREKKERFSLILESASTNQTSMYLCASSFERNTEAFFGQGTRLTVV.

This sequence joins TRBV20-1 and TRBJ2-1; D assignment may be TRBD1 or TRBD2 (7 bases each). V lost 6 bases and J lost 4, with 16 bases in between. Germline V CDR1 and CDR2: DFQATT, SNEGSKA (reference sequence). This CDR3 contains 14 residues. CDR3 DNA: TGCAGTGCAGGGGAGGGGGCGCGTTACAATGAGCAGTTCTTC. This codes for CSAGEGARYNEQFF.

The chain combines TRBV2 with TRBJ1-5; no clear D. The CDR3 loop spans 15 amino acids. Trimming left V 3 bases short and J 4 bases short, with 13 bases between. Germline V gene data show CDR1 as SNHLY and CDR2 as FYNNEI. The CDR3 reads CASSDDGTRNQPQHF. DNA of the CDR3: TGTGCCAGCAGTGACGATGGAACTCGGAATCAGCCCCAGCATTTT.